Each of the 29 T cell receptor beta chains below was sequenced from the same sample in a study of blood T cell repertoires in COVID-19. Generated by immunoSEQ multiplex PCR, the TCRdb table keeps only in-frame clones and is missing some. Seen here are around 250,000 clones, about four fifths observed once, and the top ten hold roughly 3.1%. The sequencing sample was made of peripheral blood. The origin of the receptors is a woman under 30 with acute or convalescent COVID-19.

The V gene is TRBV24-1, the J gene TRBJ2-1, with TRBD2 matching 9 bases. Unmatched junction bases numbered 5, after V lost 3 bases and J lost 12 bases. The length of the CDR3 is 13 residues. Germline assignment: CDR1 KGHDR and CDR2 SFDVKD. CDR3 loop: CATSDISGSGQFF. Written as DNA, the CDR3 is TGTGCCACCAGTGATATTAGCGGGAGTGGGCAGTTCTTC.

The rearrangement uses TRBV5-1 and TRBJ2-2; 15 bases are a match to TRBD2. The trim removed 4 bases at V and 6 bases at J, leaving 4 bases unmatched. CDR1 and CDR2 from the germline V gene are SGHRS and YFSETQ. The CDR3 is 16 amino acids. The DNA for the CDR3 is TGCGCCAGCAGCCCAGGACTAGCGGGAGGGCCCGGGGAGCTGTTTTTT. Translation: CASSPGLAGGPGELFF.

The chain recombines TRBV24-1 with TRBJ2-1; D might be TRBD1 (5 bases). Trimming removed 5 bases from V and 7 bases from J, with 11 bases in between. Germline V lookup: CDR1 KGHDR, CDR2 SFDVKD. The CDR3 has 13 residues. The CDR3 DNA is TGTGCCACCAGTGCCAGGGTATTAAATGAGCAGTTCTTC. Protein sequence: CATSARVLNEQFF.

This clone was detected ten times or more. The rearrangement links TRBV27 to TRBJ2-7; 9 nucleotides align to TRBD1. V shed 5 bases, J shed 7 bases, and the junction held 9 bases outside the gene matches. Germline values: CDR1 MNHEY, CDR2 SMNVEV (reference sequence). The CDR3 spans 14 residues. Here the CDR3 reads CASSPGQGLREQYF. As DNA, the CDR3 is TGTGCCAGCAGTCCGGGACAGGGCTTACGGGAGCAGTACTTC.

The genes are TRBV7-2 and TRBJ1-1; TRBD1 matches at 9 bases. This CDR3 is 13 amino acids long. The V gene's germline CDR1 is SGHTA and CDR2 FQGNSA. Trimming took 6 bases from V and 3 from J; bases not matched to a gene: 2. The CDR3: CASSRTGDTEAFF. CDR3 DNA: TGTGCCAGCAGTCGGACAGGGGACACTGAAGCTTTCTTT.

In nucleotides, the CDR3 is TGCGCCAGCAGCCAATATGTCGGAAACACCATATATTTT. As protein: CASSQYVGNTIYF. The chain couples TRBV4-3 to TRBJ1-3, with D uncertain. CDR3 length: 13 residues. Germline lookup yields CDR1 LGHNA and CDR2 YSLEER. The V gene lost 2 bases and the J gene lost 4 bases, with 6 bases spanning the gap.

V is TRBV10-2 and J is TRBJ2-7, with 9 positions matching TRBD2. Unmatched junction bases numbered 6, after V lost 6 bases and J lost 6 bases. The CDR3 is 13 amino acids. The germline CDR1 and CDR2 sequences are WSHSY and SAAADI. CDR3 in amino acids: CASSGSGSGEQYF. As DNA, the CDR3 is TGCGCCAGCAGCGGTAGCGGGAGTGGCGAGCAGTACTTC.

V is TRBV24-1 and J is TRBJ2-1; D perhaps matches TRBD2 (6 bases). This CDR3 is built from 16 residues. V shed 5 bases and J shed 1 base, with 14 bases lying between them. The germline CDR1 and CDR2 sequences are KGHDR and SFDVKD. CDR3 sequence: CATSALGGKSYNEQFF. CDR3 sequence (DNA): TGTGCCACCAGTGCCCTCGGGGGAAAATCCTACAATGAGCAGTTCTTC.

The chain uses TRBV6-5 and TRBJ1-2; D is unclear. The ends were cut back, 0 bases at V and 3 bases at J, with 8 bases in the middle. The CDR3 runs 14 residues. CDR1 and CDR2 (germline): MNHEY, SVGAGI. This CDR3 reads CASSYSAAHYGYTF. The CDR3 nucleotides read TGTGCCAGCAGTTACTCCGCGGCTCACTATGGCTACACCTTC.

This chain links TRBV2 with TRBJ2-1, with TRBD2 matching 11 bases. This CDR3 has 15 amino acids. Trimming cost V 5 bases and J 13 bases; bases outside gene matches: 13. Per the germline V gene, CDR1 is SNHLY and CDR2 is FYNNEI. The CDR3 reads CASSSTDSLAGAQFF. The CDR3 DNA reads TGTGCCAGCAGTTCTACAGATTCACTAGCGGGAGCCCAGTTCTTC.

This clone was seen a handful of times. The chain uses TRBV23-1 and TRBJ1-5; a weak D match, TRBD1 (5 bases). TRBV23-1 is marked as an open reading frame, function uncertain. Trimming cost V 9 bases and J 1 base, with 22 bases left between them. The CDR3 length is 17 residues. The CDR3: CASTKVGGNRSNQPQHF. The CDR3, as DNA: TGCGCCAGTACCAAAGTGGGGGGAAATAGGAGCAATCAGCCCCAGCATTTT.

The chain links TRBV6-4 to TRBJ2-3; 9 bases match TRBD2. CDR3 size: 15 residues. J was trimmed by 4 bases and V by 6 bases; bases with no gene match: 8. Germline V gene sequence: CDR1 MRHNA, CDR2 SNTAGT. The DNA for the CDR3 is TGTGCCAGCAGCACTGATAGCGGGAGCTCAGATACGCAGTATTTT. It codes for CASSTDSGSSDTQYF.

This sequence joins TRBV11-2 and TRBJ1-3, with D uncertain. Trimming removed 0 bases at V and 0 bases at J, with 9 bases between. The germline V gene has CDR1 SGHAT and CDR2 FQNNGV. The length of the CDR3 is 16 residues. The DNA of the CDR3 is TGTGCCAGCAGCTTAGATCTGGCTAGCTCTGGAAACACCATATATTTT. This encodes CASSLDLASSGNTIYF. Full variable domain (missing parts from reference TRBV11-2 and TRBJ1-3): EAGVAQSPRYKIIEKRQSVAFWCNPISGHATLYWYQQILGQGPKLLIQFQNNGVVDDSQLPKDRFSAERLKGVDSTLKIQPAKLEDSAVYLCASSLDLASSGNTIYFGEGSWLTVV.

The rearrangement joins TRBV5-1 to TRBJ2-2, with TRBD2 matching 11 bases. This CDR3 spans 16 amino acids. J was trimmed by 4 bases and V by 7 bases; bases with no gene match: 9. Germline values: CDR1 SGHRS, CDR2 YFSETQ. This CDR3 reads CASEVWGTSGTGELFF. In DNA form, the CDR3 reads TGCGCCAGCGAGGTTTGGGGGACTAGCGGCACCGGGGAGCTGTTTTTT.

The J gene is TRBJ2-1, the V gene TRBV27, with a weak D call TRBD2 (6 bases). The CDR3 is 11 amino acids. Germline assignment: CDR1 MNHEY and CDR2 SMNVEV (reference sequence). V dropped 7 bases and J dropped 8 bases, with 9 bases sitting between them. Here the CDR3 reads CASMGGYEQFF. CDR3 in DNA: TGTGCCAGCATGGGGGGTTATGAGCAGTTCTTC.

The V gene is TRBV4-1, the J gene TRBJ1-2, with D hard to call. The CDR3 consists of 15 residues. Trimming cost V 0 bases and J 4 bases, with 12 bases left between them. Germline-derived CDR1 and CDR2 are MGHRA and YSYEKL. The CDR3 DNA follows: TGCGCCAGCAGCCAAGAAGAGGGTTCTCTCTATGGCTACACCTTC. It codes for CASSQEEGSLYGYTF.

On this clone: The identical CDR3 is also encoded by other nucleotide sequences in the sample. The CDR3 loop reads CASSLGGSEQYF. CDR3 sequence (DNA): TGTGCCAGCAGCTTAGGAGGTAGCGAGCAGTACTTC. The chain couples TRBV7-9 to TRBJ2-7, with no clear D. The V end lost 1 base, the J end lost 6 bases, and 7 bases lay between the germline ends. This CDR3 has 12 residues. Germline assignment: CDR1 SEHNR and CDR2 FQNEAQ (reference sequence).

The V call is TRBV3-1 (or the pseudogene TRBV3-2), the J call TRBJ2-3, with a weak D call TRBD2 (6 bases). Trimming removed 2 bases from V and 0 bases from J, with 21 bases in between. The CDR3 contains 19 residues. Germline-derived CDR1 and CDR2 are LGHDT and YNNKEL (reference sequence). For the CDR3, the DNA is TGTGCCAGCAGCCAACCCGCCGAGGACTATGACCCTAGCACAGATACGCAGTATTTT. Translation: CASSQPAEDYDPSTDTQYF.

The chain is built from TRBV27 and TRBJ2-2; 12 nucleotides match TRBD2. After removal of 0 bases from V and 5 bases from J, the junction contained 7 bases not matched to a gene. The CDR3 sequence is 18 residues long. Per germline, CDR1 MNHEY and CDR2 SMNVEV (reference sequence). CDR3 coding DNA: TGTGCCAGCAGTTTATCATTCATTGGGACTAGCGGGACCGGGGAGCTGTTTTTT. Its protein is CASSLSFIGTSGTGELFF.

This chain connects TRBV18 to TRBJ1-4; 8 nucleotides line up with TRBD1. CDR1 and CDR2 from the germline V gene are KGHSH and LQKENI. After removal of 3 bases from V and 7 bases from J, the junction contained 10 bases not matched to a gene. The CDR3 sequence is 16 residues long. CDR3 in DNA: TGTGCCAGCTCACCGTCTGGACAGGGTGGGAGTGAAAAACTGTTTTTT. Translated: CASSPSGQGGSEKLFF.

The chain employs TRBV7-2 and TRBJ2-3; tentative D call: TRBD2 (7 bases). The CDR3 spans 15 residues. Between the trimmed V and J ends, which lost 1 base and 5 bases, there was a span of 13 bases. CDR1 is SGHTA, CDR2 FQGNSA, per germline. The CDR3 sequence: CASSLVWGGEDTQYF. CDR3 bases: TGTGCCAGCAGCTTAGTTTGGGGGGGCGAAGATACGCAGTATTTT.

The chain is built from TRBV6-5 and TRBJ1-2; 11 bases fit TRBD1. CDR1 and CDR2 from the germline V gene are MNHEY and SVGAGI. With V trimmed by 6 bases and J by 6 bases, 3 bases remained unmatched. CDR3 size: 13 residues. CDR3 DNA: TGTGCCAGCAGGGCGGGACAGGGGGATGGCTACACCTTC. The encoded protein is CASRAGQGDGYTF.

The chain joins TRBV5-8 to TRBJ2-5; D unresolved. The CDR3 totals 15 residues. Germline CDR1 SGHTS, CDR2 YDEGEE. Trimming pared 4 bases from V and 5 bases from J, leaving 18 bases between. CDR3 sequence: CASSPIGQRRETQYF. The DNA for the CDR3 is TGTGCCAGCAGCCCCATCGGCCAGCGTAGGGAGACCCAGTACTTC.

The V and J genes are TRBV9 and TRBJ2-3, with 9 nucleotides matching TRBD2. The V gene's germline CDR1 is SGDLS and CDR2 YYNGEE. Unmatched junction bases numbered 3, after V lost 0 bases and J lost 1 base. This CDR3 region has 16 residues. The CDR3 coding sequence is TGTGCCAGCAGCGTAGGAGGCGGGAGGGGCACAGATACGCAGTATTTT. Its translation: CASSVGGGRGTDTQYF.

The chain is built from TRBV9 and TRBJ2-5; 7 bases match TRBD2. Germline lookup yields CDR1 SGDLS and CDR2 YYNGEE. The CDR3 is 16 residues long. V shed 1 base and J 5 bases; nucleotides not matched to a gene: 11. Here the CDR3 DNA reads TGTGCCAGCAGCGTACAGGGAGGGTATAGAGGGGAGACCCAGTACTTC. This translates into CASSVQGGYRGETQYF.

The rearrangement links TRBV4-1 to TRBJ2-3, with 7 bases that match TRBD2. Germline V gene sequence: CDR1 MGHRA, CDR2 YSYEKL. This CDR3 is built from 14 residues. V trimming: 0 bases; J trimming: 4 bases; junction bases outside the gene matches: 1. This CDR3 is CASSQEGGSDTQYF. The CDR3 region has the DNA TGCGCCAGCAGCCAAGAGGGAGGGTCAGATACGCAGTATTTT.

The chain combines TRBV10-3 with TRBJ1-2; maybe TRBD1 (5 bases). The germline V and J ends were trimmed by 4 bases and 8 bases, with 11 bases remaining between them. This CDR3 contains 12 residues. Germline values: CDR1 ENHRY, CDR2 SYGVKD. The CDR3 bases are TGTGCCATCAGTGTTAAGGGGATCGGCTACACCTTC. Translation: CAISVKGIGYTF.

The gene calls are TRBV21-1 and TRBJ2-3; the DNA was not compared with TRBD1, the D call given in the table. TRBV21-1 is marked as a pseudogene. The CDR3 extends over 11 amino acids. CDR3 sequence reads: CASSPQDTQYF. The CDR3 coding sequence is TGTGCCAGCAGCCCCCAAGATACGCAGTATTTT.

This chain links TRBV10-3 with TRBJ1-3; D might be TRBD1 (5 bases). The CDR3 runs to 15 residues. Germline CDR1 ENHRY, CDR2 SYGVKD. Trimming pared 7 bases from V and 0 bases from J, leaving 13 bases between. Here the CDR3 DNA reads TGTGCCATCAAAGACAGAGGTTACTCTGGAAACACCATATATTTT. Translating gives CAIKDRGYSGNTIYF.